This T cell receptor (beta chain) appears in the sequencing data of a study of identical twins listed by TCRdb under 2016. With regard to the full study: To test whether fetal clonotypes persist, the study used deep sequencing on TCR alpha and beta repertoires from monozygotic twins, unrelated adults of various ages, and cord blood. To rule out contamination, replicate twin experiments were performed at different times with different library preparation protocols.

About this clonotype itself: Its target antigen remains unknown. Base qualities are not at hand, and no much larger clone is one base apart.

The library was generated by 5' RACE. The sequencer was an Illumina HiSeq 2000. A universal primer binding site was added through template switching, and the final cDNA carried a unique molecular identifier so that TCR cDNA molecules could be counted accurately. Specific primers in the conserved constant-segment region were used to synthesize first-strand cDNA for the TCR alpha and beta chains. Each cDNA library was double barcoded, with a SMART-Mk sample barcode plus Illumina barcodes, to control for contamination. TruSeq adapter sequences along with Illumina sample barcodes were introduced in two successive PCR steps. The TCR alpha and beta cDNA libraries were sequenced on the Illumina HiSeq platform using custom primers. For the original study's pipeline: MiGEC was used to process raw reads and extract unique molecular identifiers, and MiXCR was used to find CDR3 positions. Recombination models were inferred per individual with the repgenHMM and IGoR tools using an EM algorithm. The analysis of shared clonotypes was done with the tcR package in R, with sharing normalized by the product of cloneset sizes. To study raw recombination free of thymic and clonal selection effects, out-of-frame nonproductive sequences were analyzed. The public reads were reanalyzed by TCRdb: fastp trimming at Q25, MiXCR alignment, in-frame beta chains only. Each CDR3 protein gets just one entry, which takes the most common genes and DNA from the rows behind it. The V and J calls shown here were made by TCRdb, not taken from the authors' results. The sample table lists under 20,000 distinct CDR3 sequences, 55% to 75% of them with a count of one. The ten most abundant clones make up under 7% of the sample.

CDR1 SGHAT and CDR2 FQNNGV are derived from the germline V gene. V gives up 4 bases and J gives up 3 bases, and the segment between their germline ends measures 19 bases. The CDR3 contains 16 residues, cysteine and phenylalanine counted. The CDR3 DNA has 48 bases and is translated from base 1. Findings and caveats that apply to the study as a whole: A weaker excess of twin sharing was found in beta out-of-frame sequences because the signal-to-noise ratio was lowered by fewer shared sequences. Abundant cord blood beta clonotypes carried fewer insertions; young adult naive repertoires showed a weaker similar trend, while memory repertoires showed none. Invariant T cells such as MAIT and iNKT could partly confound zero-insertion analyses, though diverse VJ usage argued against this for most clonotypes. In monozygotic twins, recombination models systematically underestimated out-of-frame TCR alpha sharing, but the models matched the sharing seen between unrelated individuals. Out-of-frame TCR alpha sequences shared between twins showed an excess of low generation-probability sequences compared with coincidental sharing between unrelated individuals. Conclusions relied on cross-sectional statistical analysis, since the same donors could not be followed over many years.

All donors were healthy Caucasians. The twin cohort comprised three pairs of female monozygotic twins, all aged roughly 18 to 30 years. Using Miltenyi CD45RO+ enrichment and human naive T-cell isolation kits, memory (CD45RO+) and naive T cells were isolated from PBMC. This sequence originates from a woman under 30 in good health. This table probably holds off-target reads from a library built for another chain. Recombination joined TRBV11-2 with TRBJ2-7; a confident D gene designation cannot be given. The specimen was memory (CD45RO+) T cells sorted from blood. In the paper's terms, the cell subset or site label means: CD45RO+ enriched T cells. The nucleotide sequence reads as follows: TGTGCCAGCAGCTCCGAGGACCCGTATTACAGCTACGAGCAGTACTTC. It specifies CASSSEDPYYSYEQYF.